These 6 T cell receptor beta chains originate from one sample sequenced in a study of blood T cell repertoires in COVID-19. Method: immunoSEQ multiplex PCR; TCRdb's copy keeps in-frame clones and lacks some. Of approximately 110,000 clones detected, roughly 81% appear once; the ten largest clones hold 2.1%. Sequencing was done on a sample of peripheral blood. These receptors originate from a human donor in a cohort sampled during active COVID-19.

The CDR3 spells CASSQGTVNQPQHF. The CDR3 coding sequence is TGTGCCAGCAGCCAAGGTACAGTCAATCAGCCCCAGCATTTT. V usage is TRBV3-1 (or the pseudogene TRBV3-2) and J usage is TRBJ1-5; D is undetermined. V was trimmed by 1 base and J by 3 bases, leaving 7 bases between them. Germline V gives CDR1 LGHDT, CDR2 YNNKEL (reference sequence). CDR3 length equals 14 residues.

This chain links TRBV28 with TRBJ2-5, with 11 bases matching TRBD2. Trimming at V came to 7 bases and at J to 1 base, leaving 14 bases not matched to a gene. This CDR3 contains 18 residues. Per germline, CDR1 MDHEN and CDR2 SYDVKM. This chain's CDR3 is CASTPEDGSGRVQETQYF. CDR3 nucleotide sequence: TGTGCCAGCACCCCGGAAGATGGTAGCGGGAGGGTCCAAGAGACCCAGTACTTC.

The chain couples TRBV2 to TRBJ2-1, with 13 positions matching TRBD2. Germline V gene lookup returns CDR1 SNHLY and CDR2 FYNNEI. The trim removed 11 bases at V and 2 bases at J, leaving 6 bases unmatched. The CDR3 consists of 15 residues. This CDR3 reads CAARTSGSTYNEQFF. DNA for the CDR3: TGTGCCGCGCGGACTAGCGGGAGTACCTACAATGAGCAGTTCTTC.

The chain carries TRBV27 and TRBJ2-7, with a weak D call TRBD1 (7 bases). V gave up 10 bases and J gave up 9 bases, with 22 bases separating them. The CDR3 is 13 amino acids. Germline CDR1 reads MNHEY; CDR2 reads SMNVEV (reference sequence). The CDR3 nucleotides are TGTGCCACCCGACAGGGACCTCTGGGGGGGCAGTACTTC. Translation: CATRQGPLGGQYF.

This clone occurred a few times. This sequence joins TRBV14 and TRBJ2-5; the match to TRBD2 covers 12 bases. The V and J ends lost 5 bases and 3 bases, in that order; junction bases with no gene match: 4. The germline gives CDR1 SGHDN, CDR2 FVKESK. The CDR3 contains 15 residues. DNA of the CDR3: TGTGCCAGCAGCTACCGACTAGCGGGGGAAGAGACCCAGTACTTC. This sequence encodes CASSYRLAGEETQYF. The full variable domain, its missing parts supplied by reference TRBV14 and TRBJ2-5, is EAGVTQFPSHSVIEKGQTVTLRCDPISGHDNLYWYRRVMGKEIKFLLHFVKESKQDESGMPNNRFLAERTGGTYSTLKVQPAELEDSGVYFCASSYRLAGEETQYFGPGTRLLVL.

In its sample, this clone was seen a few times. The rearrangement joins TRBV11-3 to TRBJ1-5; possible D gene TRBD1, 5 bases. The ends were cut back, 11 bases at V and 1 base at J, with 21 bases in the middle. Germline CDR1 and CDR2: SGHNT and YENEEA. This CDR3 has 16 residues. The CDR3 nucleotides are TGTGCCGTACGGGGGGGGTCCAAGGGGAGCAATCAGCCCCAGCATTTT. Translating it yields CAVRGGSKGSNQPQHF.